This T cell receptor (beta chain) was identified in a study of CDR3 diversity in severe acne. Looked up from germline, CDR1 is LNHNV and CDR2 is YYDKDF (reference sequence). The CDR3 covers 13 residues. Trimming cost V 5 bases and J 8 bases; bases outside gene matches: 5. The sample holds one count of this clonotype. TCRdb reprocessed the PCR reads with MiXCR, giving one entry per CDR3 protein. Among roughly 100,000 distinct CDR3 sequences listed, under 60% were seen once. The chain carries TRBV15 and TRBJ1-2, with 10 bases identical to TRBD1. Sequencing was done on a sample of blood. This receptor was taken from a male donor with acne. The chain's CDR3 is CATSVRTGGGYTF. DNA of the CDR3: TGTGCCACCAGCGTGAGGACAGGGGGAGGCTACACCTTC.